The sequence of this TCR beta chain was determined in a study of identical twins listed by TCRdb under 2016. General notes on the study: To test whether fetal clonotypes persist, this study deep-sequenced TCR alpha and beta repertoires from monozygotic twins, from unrelated adults of various ages, and from cord blood. Replicate twin experiments were performed at different times using different library preparation protocols to rule out contamination.

Every donor was a healthy Caucasian. The twin cohort consisted of three pairs of female monozygotic twins, all aged about 18 to 30 years. RNA for TCR libraries was isolated from peripheral blood mononuclear cells. The method was 5' RACE. The sequencer listed for this sample is Illumina HiSeq 2000. Template switching added a universal primer binding site, and the final cDNA carried a unique molecular identifier that allowed TCR cDNA molecules to be counted accurately. First-strand cDNA for TCR alpha and beta chains was synthesized from specific primers in the conserved constant-segment region. To control for contamination, every cDNA library was double barcoded, receiving both a SMART-Mk sample barcode and Illumina barcodes. TruSeq adapter sequences and Illumina sample barcodes were added in two successive PCR steps. The Illumina HiSeq platform was used with custom primers to sequence TCR alpha and beta cDNA libraries. In the paper's pipeline: MiGEC processed the raw reads to extract unique molecular identifiers, while MiXCR was used to determine the CDR3 positions. Recombination models were inferred per individual with the repgenHMM and IGoR tools using an EM algorithm. Shared clonotypes were analyzed with the tcR package in R, and sharing was normalized by the product of cloneset sizes. Out-of-frame nonproductive sequences were analyzed to study raw recombination free of thymic and clonal selection effects. TCRdb reworked the public reads: Q25 trimming with fastp, MiXCR clone assembly, productive beta chains retained. Rows matching on CDR3 protein sequence are summarized as one entry with the most common DNA and genes. TCRdb, not the authors, supplied the V and J calls. In this sample the table shows about 660,000 distinct CDR3 sequences, 8.5% to 9.5% of which occur a single time. The biggest ten clones account for 0.98% of the sample.

Details on this clonotype: The clone's antigen remains unknown. Per-nucleotide qualities are absent, and no much larger clonotype sits a single base away.

Study-wide findings and limitations: The excess sharing between twins in beta out-of-frame sequences was weaker because fewer shared sequences reduced the signal-to-noise ratio. Fewer insertions were carried by abundant cord blood beta clonotypes; a weaker similar trend was observed in young adult naive repertoires, while no such trend was observed in memory repertoires. Because the same donors could not be followed over many years, conclusions were based on cross-sectional statistical analysis. Zero-insertion analyses could be partly confounded by invariant T cells such as MAIT and iNKT, although diverse VJ usage argued against such confounding for most clonotypes. Out-of-frame TCR alpha sharing in monozygotic twins was systematically underestimated by recombination models, whereas sharing between unrelated individuals was in agreement with the recombination models. Compared with coincidental sharing between unrelated individuals, out-of-frame TCR alpha sequences shared between twins had an excess of sequences with low generation probability.

The sample also formed part of further work on yellow fever vaccine responses in identical twins. As that second study puts it: The authors reported that the T cell response to vaccination in identical twins appeared partly convergent and partly personalized. In identical twins, the study followed T cell clones that responded to the vaccine with precision.

The source is a woman younger than 30 in good health. The sample consisted of PBMCs.

The nucleotide sequence reads as follows: TGCGCCAGCAGTGGGAGACAGGAGTACACAGATACGCAGTATTTT. The resulting protein is CASSGRQEYTDTQYF. The chain couples TRBV4-3 to TRBJ2-3; the D segment could be TRBD1, given 6 matching bases. The CDR3 runs 15 residues from the cysteine to the phenylalanine. Solely the CDR3 DNA is kept, with 45 bases framed from the first base. The germline V gene encodes CDR1 LGHNA and CDR2 YSLEER. V loses 6 bases, J loses 2 bases, and the germline ends lie 15 bases apart.